This T cell receptor beta chain was obtained from a study of CXCR3-negative and CXCR3-positive naive CD8 T cells. From germline, CDR1 is MDHEN and CDR2 SYDVKM. CDR3 size: 12 residues. Through 5' RACE with UMI labels, the TRB cDNA libraries were prepared. TCRdb re-called the 5' RACE reads; one entry per CDR3 protein, DNA not given. This repertoire comprises under 50,000 distinct CDR3 sequences; its ten largest clones make up roughly 2.4%. The specimen was naive CXCR3- CD8+ T cells from blood. The sample's subset: CD45RO-CCR7+CD27+CD95- naive CD8+ T cells lacking CXCR3 (TNR3-). The V gene is TRBV28, the J gene TRBJ1-3; without DNA, the TCRdb call of TRBD1 cannot be checked. The origin of this receptor is a human donor in good health. Some clones in this sample may be carry-over from other donors' samples. CDR3 in amino acids: CASSFTGGAIYF.